Listed here are 9 T cell receptor beta chains from one sample, sequenced in a study of blood T cells in healthy people across ages (dated by TCRdb to the mid-2010s). Libraries were prepared through 5' RACE. The run used an Illumina HiSeq 2500. The second PCR ran for about 7 to 11 cycles and used a J-beta primer mix along with a sample-barcoded 5' primer. The raw public reads went through TCRdb reprocessing: fastp at Q25, MiXCR clone calling, in-frame beta chains kept. Every entry covers one CDR3 protein and lists the most common genes and DNA from its rows. This sample comprises 450,000 to 650,000 distinct CDR3 sequences, 20% to 30% of them detected only once. The ten largest clonotypes hold under 9% of the sample. These data also featured in a second study, about T cells of mothers and their children.

The source material was blood. The receptors derive from a boy younger than 18 in good health.

Worth noting for this clonotype: The junction departs from the called germline gene at one end, perhaps through a read error. The chain combines TRBV11-1 with TRBJ1-6, with D unclear. The CDR3 totals 14 residues. The germline V gene encodes CDR1 SGHAT and CDR2 FQDESV (reference sequence). CDR3 residues: CTSSLTAYNSPLHF. The CDR3 nucleotides are TGTACCAGCAGCTTAACAGCTTATAATTCACCCCTCCACTTT.

The V call is TRBV28, the J call TRBJ1-2; 8 bases agree with TRBD1. CDR3 length: 13 amino acids. CDR1 is MDHEN, CDR2 SYDVKM, per germline. V lost 6 bases to trimming and J lost 7 bases; unmatched junction nucleotides: 7. The CDR3 DNA reads TGTGCCAGCAGCCCGGGACAGGTAGTTGGCTACACCTTC. Translating it yields CASSPGQVVGYTF.

The chain has TRBV3-1 and TRBJ1-2; TRBD1 might be the D (5 bases). V was clipped by 4 bases and J by 7 bases, with 7 bases between them. Germline loops: CDR1 LGHDT, CDR2 YNNKEL (reference sequence). The CDR3 extends over 11 amino acids. The CDR3 DNA is TGTGCCAGCAGCCCCACAGGTGGCTACACCTTC. Its protein is CASSPTGGYTF.

This clonotype was counted only a few times. CDR3 region: CATSQQGTGELFF. The DNA of the CDR3 is TGTGCCACCAGTCAGCAGGGGACCGGGGAGCTGTTTTTT. The chain joins TRBV24-1 to TRBJ2-2, with D possibly being TRBD1 (6 bases). Germline CDR1 KGHDR, CDR2 SFDVKD. Trimming pared 6 bases from V and 5 bases from J, leaving 9 bases between. The CDR3 extends over 13 amino acids.

This sequence joins TRBV7-9 and TRBJ2-1; a possible D gene is TRBD2 (6 bases). The closer fit of TRBJ2-5 to the DNA end suggests the J call may be wrong. Germline V lookup: CDR1 SEHNR, CDR2 FQNEAQ (reference sequence). The CDR3 spans 16 residues. The CDR3 region is CASSPWITLGGETQYF. The CDR3 nucleotides are TGTGCCAGCAGCCCCTGGATAACTCTCGGAGGGGAGACCCAGTACTTC.

This clonotype was detected a few times. An end of the junction does not agree with germline; a read error may underlie this. The rearrangement joins TRBV4-2 to TRBJ2-3, with 11 bases fitting TRBD2. CDR1 LGHNA and CDR2 YNFKEQ come from the germline V gene. The CDR3 extends over 17 amino acids. The CDR3 loop is CVSSQDESGLAADTQYF. The CDR3 DNA reads as TGTGTCAGCAGCCAAGATGAGTCGGGACTAGCGGCAGATACGCAGTATTTT.

The rearrangement links TRBV7-2 to TRBJ2-7; perhaps TRBD2 as D (6 bases). Germline V gene lookup returns CDR1 SGHTA and CDR2 FQGNSA. The CDR3 runs to 13 residues. V was shortened by 5 bases and J by 11 bases, with 19 bases between the two germline ends. The CDR3 protein is CASSPPTGGEKYF. The CDR3 nucleotides read TGTGCCAGCAGCCCCCCCACCGGAGGGGAAAAGTACTTC.

This clonotype was seen more than once but under ten times. V gene TRBV20-1 combines with J gene TRBJ2-5; 8 nucleotides agree with TRBD2. Gene TRBJ2-7 matches the end of the DNA better, so the J call may be wrong. The CDR3 is made up of 14 amino acids. Per germline, CDR1 DFQATT and CDR2 SNEGSKA (reference sequence). The DNA of the CDR3 is TGCAGTGCTGGGGGACTAGTTTGGAGATACGAGCAGTACTTC. Its translation is CSAGGLVWRYEQYF.

The chain is built from TRBV7-9 and TRBJ2-7; no firm D call. Trimming removed 5 bases at V and 2 bases at J, with 13 bases between. This CDR3 is 14 amino acids long. Germline CDR1 reads SEHNR; CDR2 reads FQNEAQ (reference sequence). The CDR3 sequence is CASSPKSGTYEQYF. The DNA of the CDR3 is TGTGCCAGCAGCCCAAAGTCAGGCACCTACGAGCAGTACTTC.